Sequencing of this TCR beta chain was carried out in a study of cytomegalovirus exposure and HLA in healthy donors. Study-wide results and limits: The listing of 150 to 200 TCR beta chains classed them as cytomegalovirus-associated. Specific recognition of CMV antigens was confirmed in vitro for a few chains (all CMV-associated).

With regard to this clone: The target antigen is unknown.

Produced via immunoSEQ multiplex PCR; TCRdb's table is partial and in-frame only. The sample contains roughly 110,000 clones, 88% of which appear only once. The TCR was taken from a woman aged 18-29 years in good health and CMV-seropositive. The specimen sequenced was PBMCs.

CDR3 residues: CASSEGFDTDTEAFF. CDR3 nucleotide sequence: TGTGCCAGCAGTGAAGGCTTCGATACGGACACTGAAGCTTTCTTT. This chain links TRBV6-1 with TRBJ1-1; D remains unclear. The CDR3 is 15 amino acids. Looked up from germline, CDR1 is MNHNS and CDR2 is SASEGT. V lost 1 base and J 3 bases, leaving 12 bases between the germline ends.